These T cell receptor beta chains were read from a single sample in a study of post-analysis software for immune sequencing data. MiXCR, applied by TCRdb to the PCR reads, yields one record per CDR3 protein. This table holds around 710,000 distinct CDR3 sequences, about 45% found once. Sequencing input: blood. Receptors were obtained from a girl aged 10-17 years with multiple sclerosis. The CDR3 runs from the conserved cysteine through the conserved F or W. The D gene is left open where the match is weak. Rows may omit the clone size; those that give it use once, few, many or a size class.

clone size | J gene | D gene | V gene | CDR3 protein | CDR3 DNA
- | TRBJ2-1 | - | TRBV11-3 | CASTREINEQFF | TGTGCCAGCACAAGGGAGATCAATGAGCAGTTCTTC
few | TRBJ2-6 | TRBD1 | TRBV5-1 | CASRHTGAISGANVLTF | TGCGCCAGCAGGCACACAGGGGCGATCTCTGGGGCCAACGTCCTGACTTTC
few | TRBJ2-7 | - | TRBV11-2 | CASTRASGSYEQYF | TGTGCCAGCACTCGGGCGTCGGGTTCCTACGAGCAGTACTTC
few | TRBJ1-1 | - | TRBV5-6 | CASSPQPKNTEAFF | TGTGCCAGCAGCCCTCAACCAAAGAACACTGAAGCTTTCTTT
few | TRBJ2-3 | - | TRBV7-3 | CASSLLPPQLSDTQYF | TGTGCCAGCAGCTTACTCCCCCCTCAGTTGTCAGATACGCAGTATTTT
- | TRBJ1-2 | - | TRBV6-5 | CASSYTPGSPFYGYTF | TGTGCCAGCAGTTACACCCCCGGGAGCCCTTTCTATGGCTACACCTTC
- | TRBJ1-2 | TRBD1 | TRBV4-1 | CASSQEENRDRGYGYTF | TGCGCCAGCAGCCAAGAGGAAAATCGGGACAGGGGCTATGGTTACACCTTC
- | TRBJ1-1 | - | TRBV12-3/TRBV12-4 | CASSSRGWGTEAFF | TGTGCCAGCAGTTCTAGGGGTTGGGGCACTGAAGCTTTCTTT
- | TRBJ2-3 | - | TRBV7-3 | CASSLGFSTDTQYF | TGTGCCAGCAGCTTGGGATTTAGCACAGATACGCAGTATTTT
- | TRBJ2-7 | - | TRBV15 | CATSRDPSYEQYF | TGTGCCACCAGCAGAGATCCCTCCTACGAGCAGTACTTC
few | TRBJ1-2 | - | TRBV27 | CASSLKINYGYTF | TGTGCCAGCAGTTTAAAAATTAACTATGGCTACACCTTC
- | TRBJ2-6 | - | TRBV18 | CASSPGQNSGANVLTF | TGTGCCAGCTCACCGGGACAAAACTCTGGGGCCAACGTCCTGACTTTC
- | TRBJ2-1 | - | TRBV12-3/TRBV12-4 | CASSSPEGGQFF | TGTGCCAGCAGTTCACCCGAGGGAGGGCAGTTCTTC
- | TRBJ1-6 | - | TRBV7-9 | CASSSHDWAGVNSPPHF | TGTGCCAGCAGCTCGCACGACTGGGCTGGGGTAAATTCACCCCCCCACTTT
few | TRBJ2-3 | - | TRBV29-1 | CSARDFGGDTQYF | TGCAGCGCCCGGGACTTTGGTGGAGATACGCAGTATTTT
few | TRBJ2-2 | TRBD1 | TRBV6-2/TRBV6-3 | CAIETQGATGELFF | TGTGCCATTGAAACTCAGGGGGCGACCGGGGAGCTGTTTTTT
- | TRBJ2-7 | TRBD1 | TRBV15 | CATSRDKGALNEQYF | TGTGCCACCAGCAGAGATAAGGGGGCGCTTAACGAGCAGTACTTC
- | TRBJ2-7 | TRBD1 | TRBV5-5 | CASSCRDRNYEQYF | TGTGCCAGCAGCTGCCGGGACAGAAACTACGAGCAGTACTTC
- | TRBJ2-3 | - | TRBV28 | CANSPSRTDTQYF | TGTGCCAACTCCCCTAGTCGCACAGATACGCAGTATTTT
- | TRBJ2-7 | TRBD2 | TRBV6-2/TRBV6-3 | CASSGQREPSYEQYF | TGTGCCAGCAGTGGCCAGCGGGAACCCTCCTACGAGCAGTACTTC
- | TRBJ2-1 | - | TRBV7-2 | CASRLHMGAWDEQFF | TGTGCCAGCAGACTTCATATGGGGGCTTGGGATGAGCAGTTCTTC
- | TRBJ2-1 | TRBD1 | TRBV4-2 | CASSPVGQINEQFF | TGTGCCAGCAGCCCAGTGGGACAGATAAATGAGCAGTTCTTC
- | TRBJ2-5 | - | TRBV7-9 | CASSSPGGDSKEQETQYF | TGTGCCAGCAGCTCCCCGGGGGGCGACAGCAAAGAACAAGAGACCCAGTACTTC
few | TRBJ1-6 | - | TRBV6-5 | CASSYGGPPSPLHF | TGTGCCAGCAGTTATGGGGGCCCACCTTCACCCCTCCACTTT
- | TRBJ2-7 | TRBD1 | TRBV5-1 | CASSLGWTGGPYEQYF | TGCGCCAGCAGCTTGGGGTGGACAGGGGGTCCGTACGAGCAGTACTTC
- | TRBJ1-2 | - | TRBV20-1 | CSAGPGAPSLYGYTF | TGCAGTGCCGGCCCGGGGGCGCCGAGTCTTTATGGCTACACCTTC
few | TRBJ2-5 | - | TRBV20-1 | CSARDAAETQYF | TGCAGTGCTAGAGATGCGGCAGAGACCCAGTACTTC
- | TRBJ1-4 | - | TRBV7-9 | CASSLGGGRWEKLFF | TGTGCCAGCAGCTTAGGAGGGGGGCGTTGGGAAAAACTGTTTTTT
few | TRBJ2-5 | TRBD2 | TRBV6-5 | CASRLAGEVETQYF | TGTGCCAGCAGATTAGCGGGAGAGGTTGAGACCCAGTACTTC
- | TRBJ2-7 | TRBD2 | TRBV29-1 | CSFWTSGSHEQYF | TGCAGCTTTTGGACTAGCGGGAGCCACGAGCAGTACTTC
few | TRBJ2-7 | TRBD1 | TRBV6-1 | CASRETGIPGEQYF | TGTGCCAGCAGGGAGACAGGGATCCCCGGCGAGCAGTACTTC